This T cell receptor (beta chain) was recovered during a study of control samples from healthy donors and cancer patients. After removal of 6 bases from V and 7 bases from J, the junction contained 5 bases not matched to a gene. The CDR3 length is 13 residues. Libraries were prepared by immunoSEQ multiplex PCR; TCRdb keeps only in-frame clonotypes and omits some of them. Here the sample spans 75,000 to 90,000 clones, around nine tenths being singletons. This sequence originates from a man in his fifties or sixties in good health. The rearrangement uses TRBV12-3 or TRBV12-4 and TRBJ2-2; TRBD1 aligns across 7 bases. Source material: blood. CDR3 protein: CASSTGAFGELFF. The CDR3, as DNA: TGTGCCAGCAGCACAGGGGCTTTCGGGGAGCTGTTTTTT.